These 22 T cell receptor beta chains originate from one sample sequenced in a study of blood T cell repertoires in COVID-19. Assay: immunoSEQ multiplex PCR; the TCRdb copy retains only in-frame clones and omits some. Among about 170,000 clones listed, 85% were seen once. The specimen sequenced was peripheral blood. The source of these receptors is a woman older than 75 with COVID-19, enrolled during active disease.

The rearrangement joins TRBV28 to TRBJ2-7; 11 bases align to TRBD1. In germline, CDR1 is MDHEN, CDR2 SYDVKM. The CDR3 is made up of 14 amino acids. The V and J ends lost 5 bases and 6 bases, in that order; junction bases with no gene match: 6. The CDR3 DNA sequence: TGTGCCAGCAGTCGGCGGACAGGGGGCCTCGAGCAGTACTTC. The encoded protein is CASSRRTGGLEQYF.

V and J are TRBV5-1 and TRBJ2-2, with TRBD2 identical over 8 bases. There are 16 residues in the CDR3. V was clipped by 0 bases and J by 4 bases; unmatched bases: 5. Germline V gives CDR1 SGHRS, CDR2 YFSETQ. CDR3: CASSLVYSGSTGELFF. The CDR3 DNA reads TGCGCCAGCAGCTTGGTCTACAGCGGGAGCACCGGGGAGCTGTTTTTT.

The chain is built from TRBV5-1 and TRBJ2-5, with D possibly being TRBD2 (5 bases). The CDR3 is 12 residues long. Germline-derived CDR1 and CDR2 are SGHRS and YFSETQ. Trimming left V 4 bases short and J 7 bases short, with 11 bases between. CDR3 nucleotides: TGCGCCAGCAGCCCGGAGGTGGGGACCCAGTACTTC. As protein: CASSPEVGTQYF.

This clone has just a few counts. The CDR3, as DNA: TGTGCCAGCAGGCTGACTAGCACAGATACGCAGTATTTT. It is translated as CASRLTSTDTQYF. The chain couples TRBV7-2 to TRBJ2-3; D unclear. CDR1 and CDR2 from the germline V gene are SGHTA and FQGNSA. CDR3 length: 13 amino acids. V was pared by 6 bases and J by 0 bases, with 7 bases between.

The CDR3 coding sequence is TGTGCCAGCAGTTACGGGGGGGGTGCAGGGCTCGAGCAGTACTTC. As protein: CASSYGGGAGLEQYF. The rearrangement links TRBV6-5 to TRBJ2-7; 7 positions agree with TRBD2. V trimming: 2 bases; J trimming: 6 bases; junction bases outside the gene matches: 10. Germline values: CDR1 MNHEY, CDR2 SVGAGI. The CDR3 length is 15 residues.

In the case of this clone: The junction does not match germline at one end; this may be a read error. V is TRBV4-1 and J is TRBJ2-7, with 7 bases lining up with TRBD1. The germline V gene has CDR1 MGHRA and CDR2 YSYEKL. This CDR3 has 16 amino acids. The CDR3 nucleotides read TGCGCCAGCAGCCAACCCCGACAGGGTTGGTCCTCCGAGCAGTACTTC. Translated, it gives CASSQPRQGWSSEQYF.

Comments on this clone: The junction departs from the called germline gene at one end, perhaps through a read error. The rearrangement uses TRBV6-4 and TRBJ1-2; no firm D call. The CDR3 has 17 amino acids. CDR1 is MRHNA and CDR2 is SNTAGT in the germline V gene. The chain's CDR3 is CASPERGSEDLLEGYTF. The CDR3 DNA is TGTGCCAGCCCTGAGAGAGGGTCAGAAGATCTCCTGGAGGGCTACACTTTC.

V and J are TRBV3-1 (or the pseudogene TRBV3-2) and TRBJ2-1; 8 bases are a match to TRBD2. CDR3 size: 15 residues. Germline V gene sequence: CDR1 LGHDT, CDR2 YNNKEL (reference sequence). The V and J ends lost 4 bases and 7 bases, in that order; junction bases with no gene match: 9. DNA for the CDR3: TGTGCCAGCAGCCTTAGCGGGATTAAGGGTAATGAGCAGTTCTTC. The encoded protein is CASSLSGIKGNEQFF.

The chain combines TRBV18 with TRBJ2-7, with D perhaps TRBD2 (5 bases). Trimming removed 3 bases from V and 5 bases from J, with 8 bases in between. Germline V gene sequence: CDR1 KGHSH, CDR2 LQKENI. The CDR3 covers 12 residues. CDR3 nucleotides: TGTGCCAGCTCACCGAGGCGGGACGAGCAGTACTTC. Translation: CASSPRRDEQYF.

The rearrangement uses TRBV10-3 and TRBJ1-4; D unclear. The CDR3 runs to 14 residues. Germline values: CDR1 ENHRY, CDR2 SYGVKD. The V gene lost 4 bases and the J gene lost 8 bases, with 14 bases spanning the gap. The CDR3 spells CAISGMAAEEKLFF. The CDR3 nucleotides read TGTGCCATCAGTGGGATGGCGGCGGAAGAAAAACTGTTTTTT.

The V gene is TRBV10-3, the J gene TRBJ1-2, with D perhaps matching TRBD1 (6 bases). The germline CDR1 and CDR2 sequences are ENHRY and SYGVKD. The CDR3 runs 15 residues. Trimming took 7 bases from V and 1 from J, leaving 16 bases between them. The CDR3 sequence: CAITRGHLSNYGYTF. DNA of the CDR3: TGTGCCATCACCAGGGGACACTTGAGTAACTATGGCTACACCTTC.

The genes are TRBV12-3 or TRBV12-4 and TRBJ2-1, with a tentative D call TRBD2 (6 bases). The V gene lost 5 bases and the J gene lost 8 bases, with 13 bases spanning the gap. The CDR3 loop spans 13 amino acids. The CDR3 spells CASSIGTRDEQFF. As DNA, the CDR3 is TGTGCCAGCAGTATCGGGACTCGTGATGAGCAGTTCTTC.

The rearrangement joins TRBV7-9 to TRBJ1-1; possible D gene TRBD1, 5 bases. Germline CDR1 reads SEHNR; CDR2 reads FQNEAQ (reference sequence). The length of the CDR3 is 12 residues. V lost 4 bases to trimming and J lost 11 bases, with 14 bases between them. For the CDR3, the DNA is TGTGCCAGCAGCTCCTCAGGGTGGGTCGCTTTCTTT. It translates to CASSSSGWVAFF.

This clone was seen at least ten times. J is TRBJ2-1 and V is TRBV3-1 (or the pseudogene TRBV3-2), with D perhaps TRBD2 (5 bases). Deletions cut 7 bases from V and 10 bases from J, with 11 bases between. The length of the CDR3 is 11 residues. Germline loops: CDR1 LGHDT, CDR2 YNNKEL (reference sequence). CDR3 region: CASKGGREQFF. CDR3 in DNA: TGTGCCAGCAAGGGCGGGCGCGAGCAGTTCTTC.

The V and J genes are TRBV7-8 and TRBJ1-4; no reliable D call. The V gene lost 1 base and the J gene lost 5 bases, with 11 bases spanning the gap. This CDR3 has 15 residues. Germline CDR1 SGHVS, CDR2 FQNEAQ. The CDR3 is CASSLGRVRNEKLFF. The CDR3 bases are TGTGCCAGCAGCTTAGGGCGGGTTCGGAATGAAAAACTGTTTTTT.

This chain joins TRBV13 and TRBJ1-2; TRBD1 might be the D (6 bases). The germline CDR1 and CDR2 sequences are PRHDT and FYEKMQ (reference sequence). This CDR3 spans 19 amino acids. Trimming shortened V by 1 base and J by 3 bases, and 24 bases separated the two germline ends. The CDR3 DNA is TGTGCCAGCAGCTTAGACCCCCCGTGGGGGCGCCTATATGACTATGGCTACACCTTC. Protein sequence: CASSLDPPWGRLYDYGYTF.

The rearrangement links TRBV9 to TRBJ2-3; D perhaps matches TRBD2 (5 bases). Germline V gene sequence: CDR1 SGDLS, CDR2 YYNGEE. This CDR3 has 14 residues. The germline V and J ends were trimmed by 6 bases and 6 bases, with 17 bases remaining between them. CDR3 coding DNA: TGTGCCAGCACCACGAGGGCGATGGAGGATACGCAGTATTTT. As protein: CASTTRAMEDTQYF.

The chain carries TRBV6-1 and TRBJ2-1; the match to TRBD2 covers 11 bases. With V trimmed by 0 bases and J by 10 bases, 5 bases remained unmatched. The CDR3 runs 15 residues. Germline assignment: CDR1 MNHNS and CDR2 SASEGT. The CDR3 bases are TGTGCCAGCAGTGAAGCTCGACTAGCGGGGCCAGAGCAGTTCTTC. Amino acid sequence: CASSEARLAGPEQFF.

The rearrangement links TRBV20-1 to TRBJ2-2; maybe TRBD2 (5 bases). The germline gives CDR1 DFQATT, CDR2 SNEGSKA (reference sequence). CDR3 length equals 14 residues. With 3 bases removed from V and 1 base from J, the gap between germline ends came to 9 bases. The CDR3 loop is CSASLRGNTGELFF. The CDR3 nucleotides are TGCAGTGCTAGTCTACGGGGGAACACCGGGGAGCTGTTTTTT.

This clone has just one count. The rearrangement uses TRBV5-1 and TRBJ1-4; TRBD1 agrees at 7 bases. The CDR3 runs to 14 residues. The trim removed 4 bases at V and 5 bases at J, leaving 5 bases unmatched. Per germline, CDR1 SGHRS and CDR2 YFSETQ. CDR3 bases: TGCGCCAGCAGCCTCACAGGGGAGAATGAAAAACTGTTTTTT. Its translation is CASSLTGENEKLFF.

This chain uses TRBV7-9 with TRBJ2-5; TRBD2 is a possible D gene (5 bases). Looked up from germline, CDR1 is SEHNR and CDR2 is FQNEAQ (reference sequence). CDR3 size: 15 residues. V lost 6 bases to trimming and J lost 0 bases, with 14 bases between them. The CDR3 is CASSLGGGDQETQYF. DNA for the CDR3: TGTGCCAGCAGTCTAGGAGGAGGAGACCAAGAGACCCAGTACTTC.

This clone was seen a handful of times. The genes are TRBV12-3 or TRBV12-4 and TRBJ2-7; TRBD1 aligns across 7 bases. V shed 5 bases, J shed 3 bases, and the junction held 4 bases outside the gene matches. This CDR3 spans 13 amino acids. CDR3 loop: CASSTQGVYEQYF. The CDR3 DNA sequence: TGTGCCAGCAGTACTCAGGGGGTCTACGAGCAGTACTTC.